What follows are 2 T cell receptor beta chains derived from one specimen sequenced in a study of shared clonotypes between healthy human individuals. The protocol was immunoSEQ multiplex PCR, while the TCRdb copy is restricted to in-frame clones and leaves out a portion. The sample shows 190,000 or so clones, around 63% of them seen only once. The sequencing input was memory CD4+ T cells sorted from blood. Subset specified: CD45RA-negative fraction. These receptors were obtained from a man in his thirties or forties in good health.

Note on this clone: Other DNA sequences of this sample code for an identical CDR3. This sequence joins TRBV5-1 and TRBJ2-2; D might be TRBD1 (5 bases). V dropped 2 bases and J dropped 5 bases, with 13 bases sitting between them. The CDR3 sequence is 15 residues long. The germline CDR1 and CDR2 sequences are SGHRS and YFSETQ. CDR3 loop: CASSFRQGRTGELFF. In DNA form, the CDR3 reads TGCGCCAGCAGCTTCCGGCAGGGTCGAACCGGGGAGCTGTTTTTT.

As regards this clone: This specimen includes other DNA sequences encoding the same CDR3. The rearrangement links TRBV28 to TRBJ2-7; 7 nucleotides align to TRBD1. Germline lookup yields CDR1 MDHEN and CDR2 SYDVKM. The CDR3 covers 12 residues. V gave up 6 bases and J gave up 3 bases; unmatched junction bases: 2. The CDR3 region is CASSGTDYEQYF. The CDR3 region has the DNA TGTGCCAGCAGCGGGACAGACTACGAGCAGTACTTC.